The 23 T cell receptor beta chains presented below share a single source sample, sequenced in a study of T cells in Graves' hyperthyroidism and ophthalmopathy. RNA transcripts provided the source from which TCR beta CDR3 regions were amplified. The study used the HTBI primer set for a first-round RT-PCR of the TCR CDR3. TCRdb analysed the multiplex PCR reads with MiXCR anew, one entry per CDR3 protein. This table holds over 400,000 distinct CDR3 sequences, 14% to 15% found once. The sample was blood. Every receptor here comes from a man aged 18 to 29 with Graves' ophthalmopathy.

A remark on this clonotype: One end of the junction is discordant with germline, which a read error may explain. The CDR3 protein is CAGSPGGAAFF. CDR3 DNA sequence: TGCGCCGGCAGCCCCGGGGGGGCAGCTTTCTTT. The rearrangement joins TRBV5-1 to TRBJ1-1; the D gene is possibly TRBD1 (6 bases). Per germline, CDR1 SGHRS and CDR2 YFSETQ. The CDR3 sequence is 11 residues long.

This clonotype was detected many times. This chain connects TRBV18 to TRBJ2-7; D is unresolved. The germline V gene encodes CDR1 KGHSH and CDR2 LQKENI. The CDR3 has 12 amino acids. Trimming took 2 bases from V and 6 from J, leaving 8 bases between them. Written as DNA, the CDR3 is TGTGCCAGCTCACCATCAGTTGGCGAGCAGTACTTC. Its translation: CASSPSVGEQYF.

The V gene is TRBV11-3, the J gene TRBJ1-4; maybe TRBD1 (5 bases). The CDR3 extends over 13 amino acids. V was clipped by 5 bases and J by 5 bases, with 9 bases between them. The germline CDR1 and CDR2 sequences are SGHNT and YENEEA. Here the CDR3 DNA reads TGTGCCAGCAGCCGGGGCTTGAATGAAAAACTGTTTTTT. Residues: CASSRGLNEKLFF.

This clonotype was seen a single time. The chain couples TRBV12-3 or TRBV12-4 to TRBJ1-1, with D possibly being TRBD1 (5 bases). The CDR3 has 16 residues. Trimming left V 2 bases short and J 3 bases short, with 16 bases between. CDR3 DNA sequence: TGTGCCAGCAGTTTATTAGCAGGGCCGGGGCACACTGAAGCTTTCTTT. It specifies CASSLLAGPGHTEAFF.

The chain has TRBV5-1 and TRBJ2-7, with 11 bases identical to TRBD1. Losses at the gene ends were 4 bases for V and 4 bases for J; bases not matched to a gene: 4. The CDR3 totals 14 residues. Germline V gene lookup returns CDR1 SGHRS and CDR2 YFSETQ. In DNA, the CDR3 is TGCGCCAGCAGCAAAGGGACAGGGGGATACGAGCAGTACTTC. Its translation is CASSKGTGGYEQYF.

The chain has TRBV3-1 and TRBJ1-6; 8 positions match TRBD1. V lost 3 bases to trimming and J lost 9 bases; unmatched junction nucleotides: 7. Germline V gene lookup returns CDR1 LGHDT and CDR2 YNNKEL (reference sequence). The length of the CDR3 is 15 residues. CDR3 DNA sequence: TGTGCCAGCAGCCAGGAGACAGGGGAGGGTTCACCCCTCCACTTT. Amino acids: CASSQETGEGSPLHF.

This clonotype was seen at least ten times. The chain carries TRBV3-1 and TRBJ2-7; 14 positions agree with TRBD2. CDR1 is LGHDT, CDR2 YNNKEL, per germline (reference sequence). Losses at the gene ends were 2 bases for V and 7 bases for J; bases not matched to a gene: 4. The CDR3 spans 15 residues. The CDR3 sequence is CASSQRTSGRSEQYF. CDR3 bases: TGTGCCAGCAGCCAACGGACTAGCGGGAGGAGTGAGCAGTACTTC.

This clonotype was observed many times. This rearrangement joins TRBV5-1 to TRBJ2-7, with 8 bases identical to TRBD2. Per germline, CDR1 SGHRS and CDR2 YFSETQ. This CDR3 has 16 amino acids. V trimming: 3 bases; J trimming: 7 bases; junction bases outside the gene matches: 15. CDR3 bases: TGCGCCAGCAGCTCTGGTGAGGACGGGAGGGCCCGAGAGCAGTACTTC. Encoded protein: CASSSGEDGRAREQYF.

In its sample, this clonotype was seen many times. The chain combines TRBV5-1 with TRBJ2-1; TRBD1 matches at 8 bases. The germline CDR1 and CDR2 sequences are SGHRS and YFSETQ. V was clipped by 2 bases and J by 7 bases; unmatched bases: 14. CDR3 length equals 17 residues. For the CDR3, the DNA is TGCGCCAGCAGCTTAACGTATCGGCAGGGGGCGCGGAATGAGCAGTTCTTC. Amino acid sequence: CASSLTYRQGARNEQFF.

This chain uses TRBV30 with TRBJ1-3; TRBD1 matches at 9 bases. The CDR3 contains 18 residues. Trimming cost V 3 bases and J 0 bases; bases outside gene matches: 12. Germline CDR1 and CDR2: GTSNPN and SVGIG (reference sequence). The CDR3 here is CAWRPLPGQGFSGNTIYF. CDR3 DNA: TGTGCCTGGAGACCCCTCCCGGGACAGGGTTTCTCTGGAAACACCATATATTTT.

This clonotype occurred many times. The chain couples TRBV4-2 to TRBJ2-7; TRBD1 agrees at 8 bases. The CDR3 has 15 residues. Germline assignment: CDR1 LGHNA and CDR2 YNFKEQ. J was trimmed by 0 bases and V by 4 bases; bases with no gene match: 5. The CDR3 DNA follows: TGTGCCAGCAGCCCCCGGGACAGGAGCTCCTACGAGCAGTACTTC. Protein sequence: CASSPRDRSSYEQYF.

This chain connects TRBV7-4 to TRBJ2-2; perhaps TRBD1 as D (5 bases). Trimming pared 10 bases from V and 5 bases from J, leaving 20 bases between. This CDR3 comprises 15 residues. Germline CDR1 reads SGHVT; CDR2 reads SQSDAQ. CDR3 nucleotide sequence: TGTGCCATCAGTGAGAACCCAGGGTTAACCGGGGAGCTGTTTTTT. Translating gives CAISENPGLTGELFF.

This chain links TRBV30 with TRBJ2-7; tentatively, D is TRBD2 (6 bases). V was clipped by 0 bases and J by 3 bases, with 9 bases between them. The CDR3 consists of 13 residues. The germline CDR1 and CDR2 sequences are GTSNPN and SVGIG (reference sequence). The DNA of the CDR3 is TGTGCCTGGAGTGTACTGGGGGGCTACGAGCAGTACTTC. Amino acid sequence: CAWSVLGGYEQYF.

This clonotype appeared many times. The chain recombines TRBV7-3 with TRBJ2-3, with D possibly being TRBD2 (7 bases). V was shortened by 0 bases and J by 2 bases, with 15 bases between the two germline ends. The germline gives CDR1 SGHTA, CDR2 FQGTGA. This CDR3 is 17 amino acids long. Here the CDR3 DNA reads TGTGCCAGCAGCTTAACGGGGGCGGGAGTTCCCACAGATACGCAGTATTTT. This translates into CASSLTGAGVPTDTQYF.

The chain combines TRBV27 with TRBJ2-7; D is unresolved. With 8 bases removed from V and 3 bases from J, the gap between germline ends came to 23 bases. Per the germline V gene, CDR1 is MNHEY and CDR2 is SMNVEV (reference sequence). This CDR3 is 16 amino acids long. The chain's CDR3 is CASHPSRASVLYEQYF. The DNA of the CDR3 is TGTGCCAGCCACCCCTCACGGGCGTCGGTCCTCTACGAGCAGTACTTC.

Many counts were recorded for this clonotype. The chain is built from TRBV24-1 and TRBJ2-1, with 11 bases that match TRBD2. J was trimmed by 4 bases and V by 7 bases; bases with no gene match: 8. Germline values: CDR1 KGHDR, CDR2 SFDVKD. This CDR3 is 16 amino acids long. CDR3 nucleotides: TGTGCCACCAGCGGGGGGACTAGCGGAAGGTACAATGAGCAGTTCTTC. Its translation: CATSGGTSGRYNEQFF.

At least ten counts were recorded for this clonotype. The DNA of the CDR3 is TGTGCCTGGAGTGTACGAGGGGCTGGGGGGTACGAGCAGTACTTC. Encoded protein: CAWSVRGAGGYEQYF. The chain carries TRBV30 and TRBJ2-7, with a tentative D call TRBD2 (6 bases). The CDR3 covers 15 residues. CDR1 is GTSNPN and CDR2 is SVGIG in the germline V gene (reference sequence). The V and J ends lost 0 bases and 4 bases respectively, with 16 bases between them.

The sample holds many counts of this clonotype. The chain uses TRBV20-1 and TRBJ2-3; 11 nucleotides line up with TRBD2. The CDR3 loop spans 15 amino acids. Germline lookup yields CDR1 DFQATT and CDR2 SNEGSKA (reference sequence). V dropped 1 base and J dropped 7; count of bases not matched to a gene: 7. CDR3 sequence: CSARGSGGAVNTQYF. DNA for the CDR3: TGCAGTGCTAGAGGTAGCGGGGGGGCCGTAAATACGCAGTATTTT.

The chain couples TRBV6-1 to TRBJ2-7; D remains unclear. The CDR3 totals 13 residues. Germline V gene data show CDR1 as MNHNS and CDR2 as SASEGT. V gave up 4 bases and J gave up 3 bases, with 10 bases separating them. The CDR3 nucleotides read TGTGCCAGCAGTGGGGATAAGGGCTACGAGCAGTACTTC. It specifies CASSGDKGYEQYF.

This clonotype was recorded a few times. The genes are TRBV5-4 and TRBJ1-1; 7 bases agree with TRBD1. CDR1 and CDR2 from the germline V gene are SGHNT and YYREEE (reference sequence). V shed 3 bases and J 7 bases; nucleotides not matched to a gene: 9. The CDR3 runs to 14 residues. The CDR3 loop reads CASSWRQGVGEAFF. DNA of the CDR3: TGTGCCAGCAGCTGGAGGCAGGGGGTCGGTGAAGCTTTCTTT.

This clonotype was seen at least ten times. V usage is TRBV18 and J usage is TRBJ2-3, with TRBD2 matching 15 bases. V shed 3 bases and J 4 bases; nucleotides not matched to a gene: 2. The CDR3 runs 16 residues. Germline lookup yields CDR1 KGHSH and CDR2 LQKENI. This CDR3 is CASSPRTSGGADTQYF. The CDR3 DNA reads as TGTGCCAGCTCACCTCGGACTAGCGGGGGGGCAGATACGCAGTATTTT.

Many counts were recorded for this clonotype. The chain links TRBV7-2 to TRBJ2-2; 14 bases line up with TRBD2. CDR3 length: 19 amino acids. The J segment lost 4 bases and the V segment lost 4 bases, leaving 11 bases of the junction unmatched. Germline assignment: CDR1 SGHTA and CDR2 FQGNSA. The CDR3 DNA sequence: TGTGCCAGCAGCTCGGCACCGGGACTAGCGGGGGAACTCACCGGGGAGCTGTTTTTT. Translation gives CASSSAPGLAGELTGELFF.

This clonotype was counted at least ten times. The chain couples TRBV2 to TRBJ2-3; D is unclear. Germline lookup yields CDR1 SNHLY and CDR2 FYNNEI. CDR3 length: 16 residues. V dropped 6 bases and J dropped 4 bases, with 20 bases sitting between them. The CDR3 DNA reads as TGTGCCAGCAGGATTACAGCCACCGGCCCCCCAGATACGCAGTATTTT. It yields the protein CASRITATGPPDTQYF.